Listed below are T cell receptor beta chains from one sample, sequenced in a study of T-cell reconstitution after alpha-beta-depleted transplantation in children. TCRdb fed the PCR reads into MiXCR, producing one record per CDR3 protein. The table lists hundreds of thousands of distinct CDR3 sequences, about an eighth of them singletons. The sequencing used PBMCs, collected before TCRalphabeta/CD19-depleted stem cell transplant. These receptors were obtained from a girl between 2 and 10 years old with congenital amegakaryocytic thrombocytopenia, due to receive a stem cell transplant. Each CDR3 is given with its conserved first and last residue. The D gene is left open where the match is weak. Rows may omit the clone size; those that give it use once, few, many or a size class.

j_call d_call v_call clone_size cdr3_length cdr3_nt cdr3_aa
TRBJ2-1 . TRBV20-1 many 13 TGCAGTGCCCACCATCCCCTGGGGAATGAGCAGTTCTTC CSAHHPLGNEQFF
TRBJ2-1 TRBD2 TRBV5-1 many 17 TGCGCCAGCAGCACACCCGAGGTGAGCGGGAGGTCGAATGAGCAGTTCTTC CASSTPEVSGRSNEQFF
TRBJ2-5 . TRBV20-1 . 13 TGCAGTGCCCCATGGGCGGCACAAGAGACCCAGTACTTC CSAPWAAQETQYF
TRBJ2-1 TRBD1 TRBV5-1 . 15 TGCGCCAGCAGCCGTCGGGACAGCCCCTACAATGAGCAGTTCTTC CASSRRDSPYNEQFF
TRBJ2-7 TRBD1 TRBV20-1 many 13 TGCAGTGCAGCAGACAGGGGGTCCTACGAGCAGTACTTC CSAADRGSYEQYF
TRBJ2-5 . TRBV29-1 many 17 TGCAGCGTTGTGTTGGTGCAGCCGAAGGGGGTGCAAGAGACCCAGTACTTC CSVVLVQPKGVQETQYF
TRBJ1-1 . TRBV20-1 . 14 TGCAGTGCTAGAGTTGTGGGACAGAACACTGAAGCTTTCTTT CSARVVGQNTEAFF
TRBJ2-3 TRBD2 TRBV20-1 many 16 TGCAGTGCTACCCAGACTAGCGGGAGCCCCACAGATACGCAGTATTTT CSATQTSGSPTDTQYF
TRBJ2-3 . TRBV20-1 many 14 TGCAGTGCAACCCCGGGACCACCGCCAGATACGCAGTATTTT CSATPGPPPDTQYF
TRBJ1-4 . TRBV5-1 many 14 TGCGCCAGCAGCTTGGTTCGGGAAAATGAAAAACTGTTTTTT CASSLVRENEKLFF
TRBJ2-7 . TRBV18 . 16 TGTGCCAGCTCACCAAACAGAAAAGGTACCTCTGGCGAGCAGTACTTC CASSPNRKGTSGEQYF
TRBJ2-6 . TRBV7-8 . 19 TGTGCCAGCAGCACTAGAAGGAAACAGACTCCCTCTGGGGCCAACGTCCTGACTTTC CASSTRRKQTPSGANVLTF
TRBJ2-1 . TRBV5-1 . 15 TGCGCCAGCAGTGGGGGACCAAAGACCGACAATGAGCAGTTCTTC CASSGGPKTDNEQFF
TRBJ2-1 . TRBV28 many 14 TGTGCCAGCACCCGAGGTAATCTTTACAATGAGCAGTTCTTC CASTRGNLYNEQFF